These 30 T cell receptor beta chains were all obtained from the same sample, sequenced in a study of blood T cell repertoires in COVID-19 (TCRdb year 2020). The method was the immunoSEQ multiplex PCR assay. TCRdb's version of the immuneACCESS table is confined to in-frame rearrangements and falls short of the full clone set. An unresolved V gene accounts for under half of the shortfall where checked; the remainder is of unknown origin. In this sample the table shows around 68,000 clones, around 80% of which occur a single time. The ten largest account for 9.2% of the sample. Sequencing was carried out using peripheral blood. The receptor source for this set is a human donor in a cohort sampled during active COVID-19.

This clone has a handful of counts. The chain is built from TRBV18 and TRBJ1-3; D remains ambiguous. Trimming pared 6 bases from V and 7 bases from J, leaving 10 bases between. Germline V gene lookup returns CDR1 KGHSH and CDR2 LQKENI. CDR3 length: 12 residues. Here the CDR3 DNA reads TGTGCCAGCTCTCAAGGGAGGAACACCATATATTTT. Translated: CASSQGRNTIYF.

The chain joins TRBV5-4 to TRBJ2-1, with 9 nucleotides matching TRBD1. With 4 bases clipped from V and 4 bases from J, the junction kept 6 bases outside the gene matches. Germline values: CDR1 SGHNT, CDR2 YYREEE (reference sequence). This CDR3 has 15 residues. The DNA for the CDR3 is TGTGCCAGCAGCCCCACAGGACAGGGGTACAATGAGCAGTTCTTC. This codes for CASSPTGQGYNEQFF. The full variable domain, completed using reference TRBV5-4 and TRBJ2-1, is ETGVTQSPTHLIKTRGQQVTLRCSSQSGHNTVSWYQQALGQGPQFIFQYYREEENGRGNFPPRFSGLQFPNYSSELNVNALELDDSALYLCASSPTGQGYNEQFFGPGTRLTVL.

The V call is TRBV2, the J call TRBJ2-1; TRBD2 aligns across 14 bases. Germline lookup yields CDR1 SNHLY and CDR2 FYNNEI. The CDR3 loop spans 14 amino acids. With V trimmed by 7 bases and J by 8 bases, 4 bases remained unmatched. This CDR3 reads CASTMTSGRDEQFF. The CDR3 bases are TGTGCCAGCACTATGACTAGCGGGAGGGATGAGCAGTTCTTC.

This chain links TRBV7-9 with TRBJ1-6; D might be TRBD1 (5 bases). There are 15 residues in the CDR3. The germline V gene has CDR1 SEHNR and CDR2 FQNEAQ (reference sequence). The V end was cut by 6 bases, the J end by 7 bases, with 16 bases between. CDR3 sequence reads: CASSGAGAPNSPLHF. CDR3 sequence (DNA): TGTGCCAGCAGTGGGGCTGGGGCTCCCAATTCACCCCTCCACTTT. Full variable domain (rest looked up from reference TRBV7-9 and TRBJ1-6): DTGVSQNPRHKITKRGQNVTFRCDPISEHNRLYWYRQTLGQGPEFLTYFQNEAQLEKSRLLSDRFSAERPKGSFSTLEIQRTEQGDSAMYLCASSGAGAPNSPLHFGNGTRLTVT.

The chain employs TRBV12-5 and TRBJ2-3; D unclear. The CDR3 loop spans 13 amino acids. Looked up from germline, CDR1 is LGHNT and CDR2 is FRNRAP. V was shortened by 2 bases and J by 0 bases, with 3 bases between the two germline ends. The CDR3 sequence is CASGLTSTDTQYF. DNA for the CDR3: TGTGCTAGTGGTTTGACTAGCACAGATACGCAGTATTTT.

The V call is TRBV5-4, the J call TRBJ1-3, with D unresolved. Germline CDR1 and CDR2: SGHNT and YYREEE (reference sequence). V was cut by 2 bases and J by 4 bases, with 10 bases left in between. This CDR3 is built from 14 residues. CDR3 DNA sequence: TGTGCCAGCAGCTTCCGAGGGATGGGAAACACCATATATTTT. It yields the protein CASSFRGMGNTIYF.

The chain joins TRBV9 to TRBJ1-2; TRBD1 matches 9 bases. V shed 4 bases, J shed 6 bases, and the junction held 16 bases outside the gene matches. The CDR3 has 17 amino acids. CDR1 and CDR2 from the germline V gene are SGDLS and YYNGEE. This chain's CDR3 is CASSPRPPGQGENGYTF. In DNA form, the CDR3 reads TGTGCCAGCAGCCCTCGGCCTCCGGGACAGGGAGAAAATGGCTACACCTTC. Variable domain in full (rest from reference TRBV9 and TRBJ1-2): DSGVTQTPKHLITATGQRVTLRCSPRSGDLSVYWYQQSLDQGLQFLIQYYNGEERAKGNILERFSAQQFPDLHSELNLSSLELGDSALYFCASSPRPPGQGENGYTFGSGTRLTVV.

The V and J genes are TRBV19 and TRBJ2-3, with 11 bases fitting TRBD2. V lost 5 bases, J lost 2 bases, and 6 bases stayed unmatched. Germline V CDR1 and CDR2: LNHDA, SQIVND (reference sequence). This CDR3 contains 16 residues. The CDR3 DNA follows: TGTGCCAGTAGTCGCGGGACTAGCGGATACACAGATACGCAGTATTTT. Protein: CASSRGTSGYTDTQYF.

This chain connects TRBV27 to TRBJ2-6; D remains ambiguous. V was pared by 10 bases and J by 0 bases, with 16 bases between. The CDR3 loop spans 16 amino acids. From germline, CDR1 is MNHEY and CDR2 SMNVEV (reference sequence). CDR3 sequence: CATTAGLSSGANVLTF. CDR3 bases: TGTGCCACCACGGCCGGGTTAAGCTCTGGGGCCAACGTCCTGACTTTC.

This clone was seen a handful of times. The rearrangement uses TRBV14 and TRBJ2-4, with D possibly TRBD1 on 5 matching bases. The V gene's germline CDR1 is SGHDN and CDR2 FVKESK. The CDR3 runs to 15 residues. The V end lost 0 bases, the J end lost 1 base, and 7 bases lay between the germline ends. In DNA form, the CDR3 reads TGTGCCAGCAGCCAAGATGGGGCTGCCAAAAACATTCAGTACTTC. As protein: CASSQDGAAKNIQYF.

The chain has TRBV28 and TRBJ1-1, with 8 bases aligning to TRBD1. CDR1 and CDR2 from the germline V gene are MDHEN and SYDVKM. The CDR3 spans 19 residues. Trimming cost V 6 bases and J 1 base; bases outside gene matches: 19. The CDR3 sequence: CASRPLPGGRGWGNTEAFF. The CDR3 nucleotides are TGTGCCAGCAGACCACTGCCAGGGGGCAGGGGTTGGGGGAACACTGAAGCTTTCTTT.

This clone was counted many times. The CDR3 bases are TGTGCCAGCACCGAGCAGGGGAACACTGAAGCTTTCTTT. Encoded protein: CASTEQGNTEAFF. This sequence joins TRBV28 and TRBJ1-1, with D possibly being TRBD1 (5 bases). CDR3 length equals 13 residues. V dropped 7 bases and J dropped 1 base, with 10 bases sitting between them. Germline assignment: CDR1 MDHEN and CDR2 SYDVKM. Using reference TRBV28 and TRBJ1-1 for the parts outside the CDR3, the full variable domain is DVKVTQSSRYLVKRTGEKVFLECVQDMDHENMFWYRQDPGLGLRLIYFSYDVKMKEKGDIPEGYSVSREKKERFSLILESASTNQTSMYLCASTEQGNTEAFFGQGTRLTVV.

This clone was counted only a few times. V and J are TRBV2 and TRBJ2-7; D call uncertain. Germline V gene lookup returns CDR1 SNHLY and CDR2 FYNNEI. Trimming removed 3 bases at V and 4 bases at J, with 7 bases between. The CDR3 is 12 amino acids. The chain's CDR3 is CASSEQAYEQYF. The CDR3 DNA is TGTGCCAGCAGTGAGCAGGCTTACGAGCAGTACTTC.

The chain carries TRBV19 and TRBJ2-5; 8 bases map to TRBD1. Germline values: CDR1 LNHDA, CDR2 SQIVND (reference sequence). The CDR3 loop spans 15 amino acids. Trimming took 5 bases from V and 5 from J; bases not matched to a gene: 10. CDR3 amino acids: CASSAPGTGEETQYF. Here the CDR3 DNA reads TGTGCCAGTAGTGCCCCGGGGACAGGTGAGGAGACCCAGTACTTC.

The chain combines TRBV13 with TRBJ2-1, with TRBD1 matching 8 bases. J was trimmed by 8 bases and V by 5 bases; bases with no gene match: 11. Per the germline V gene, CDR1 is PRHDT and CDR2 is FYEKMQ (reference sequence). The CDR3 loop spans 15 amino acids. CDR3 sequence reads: CASSTGQGRGYEQFF. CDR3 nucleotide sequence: TGTGCCAGCAGCACCGGACAGGGAAGGGGGTATGAGCAGTTCTTC.

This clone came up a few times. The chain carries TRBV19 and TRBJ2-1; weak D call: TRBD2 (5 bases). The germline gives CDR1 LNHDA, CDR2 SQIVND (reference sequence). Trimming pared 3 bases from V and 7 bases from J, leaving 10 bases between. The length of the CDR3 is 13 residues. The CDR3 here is CASSMVPGNEQFF. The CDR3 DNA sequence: TGTGCCAGTAGTATGGTGCCGGGGAATGAGCAGTTCTTC.

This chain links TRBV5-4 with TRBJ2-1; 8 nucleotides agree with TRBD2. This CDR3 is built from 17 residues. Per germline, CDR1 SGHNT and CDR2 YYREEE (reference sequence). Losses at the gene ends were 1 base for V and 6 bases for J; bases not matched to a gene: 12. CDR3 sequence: CASSLKLASGPLNEQFF. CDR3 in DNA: TGTGCCAGCAGCTTGAAGCTGGCTAGCGGGCCACTCAATGAGCAGTTCTTC.

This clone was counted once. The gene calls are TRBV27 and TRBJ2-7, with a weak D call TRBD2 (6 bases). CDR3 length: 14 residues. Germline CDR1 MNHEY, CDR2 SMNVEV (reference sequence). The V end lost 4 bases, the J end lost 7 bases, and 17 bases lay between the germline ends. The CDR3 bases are TGTGCCAGCAGTTCCTCTAGCGCAGGAAGAGAGCAGTACTTC. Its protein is CASSSSSAGREQYF.

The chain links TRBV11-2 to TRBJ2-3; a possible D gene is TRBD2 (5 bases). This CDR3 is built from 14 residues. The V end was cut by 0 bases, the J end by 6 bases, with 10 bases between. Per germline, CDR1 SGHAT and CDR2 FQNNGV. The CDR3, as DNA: TGTGCCAGCAGCTTAGAAGTCCGAGGGGATACGCAGTATTTT. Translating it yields CASSLEVRGDTQYF.

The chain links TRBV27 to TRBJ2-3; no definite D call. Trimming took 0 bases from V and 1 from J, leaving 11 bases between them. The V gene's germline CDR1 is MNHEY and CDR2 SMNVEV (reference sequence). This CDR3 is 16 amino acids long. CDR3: CASSLSWASGTDTQYF. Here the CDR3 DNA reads TGTGCCAGCAGTTTATCGTGGGCGTCGGGCACAGATACGCAGTATTTT.

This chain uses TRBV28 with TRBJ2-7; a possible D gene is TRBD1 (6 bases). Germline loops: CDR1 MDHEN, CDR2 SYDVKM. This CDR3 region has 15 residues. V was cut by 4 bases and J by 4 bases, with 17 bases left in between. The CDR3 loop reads CASSSPAGVIYEQYF. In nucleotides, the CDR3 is TGTGCCAGCAGTTCTCCAGCAGGGGTAATTTACGAGCAGTACTTC.

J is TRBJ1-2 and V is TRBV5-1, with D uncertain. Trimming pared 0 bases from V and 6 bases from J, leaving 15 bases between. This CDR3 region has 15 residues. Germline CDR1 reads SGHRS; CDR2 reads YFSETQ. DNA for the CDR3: TGCGCCAGCAGCTTGGCCGAGGGTGGATCGGATGGCTACACCTTC. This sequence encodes CASSLAEGGSDGYTF.

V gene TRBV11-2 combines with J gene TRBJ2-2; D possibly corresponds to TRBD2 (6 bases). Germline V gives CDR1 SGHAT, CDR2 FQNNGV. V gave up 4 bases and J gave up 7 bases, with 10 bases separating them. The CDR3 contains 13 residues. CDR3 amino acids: CASSSLGGGELFF. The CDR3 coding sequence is TGTGCCAGCAGCTCCCTGGGGGGCGGGGAGCTGTTTTTT.

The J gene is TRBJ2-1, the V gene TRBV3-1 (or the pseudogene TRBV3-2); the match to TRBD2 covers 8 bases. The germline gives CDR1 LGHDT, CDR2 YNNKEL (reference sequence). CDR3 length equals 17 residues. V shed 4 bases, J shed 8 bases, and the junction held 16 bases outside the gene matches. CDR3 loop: CASSPGWGGGRQDEQFF. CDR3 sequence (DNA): TGTGCCAGCAGCCCGGGTTGGGGTGGCGGGAGGCAGGATGAGCAGTTCTTC.

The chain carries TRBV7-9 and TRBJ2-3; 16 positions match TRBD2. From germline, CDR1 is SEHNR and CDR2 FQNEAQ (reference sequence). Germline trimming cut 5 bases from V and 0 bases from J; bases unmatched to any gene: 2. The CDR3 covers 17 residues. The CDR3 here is CASSQGLAGGSTDTQYF. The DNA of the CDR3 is TGTGCCAGCAGCCAGGGACTAGCGGGAGGGAGCACAGATACGCAGTATTTT.

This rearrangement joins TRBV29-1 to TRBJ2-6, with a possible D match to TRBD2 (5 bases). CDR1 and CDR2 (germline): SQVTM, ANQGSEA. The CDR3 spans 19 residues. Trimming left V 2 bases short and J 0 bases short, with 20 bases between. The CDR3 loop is CSVELVEGPKHSGANVLTF. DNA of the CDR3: TGCAGCGTTGAATTAGTAGAGGGCCCGAAACACTCTGGGGCCAACGTCCTGACTTTC.

The CDR3: CASSLGETYEQYF. Here the CDR3 DNA reads TGTGCCAGCAGCTTAGGCGAGACCTACGAGCAGTACTTC. The chain is built from TRBV7-9 and TRBJ2-7; D gene uncertain. Germline assignment: CDR1 SEHNR and CDR2 FQNEAQ (reference sequence). The length of the CDR3 is 13 residues. Trimming removed 1 base at V and 2 bases at J, with 6 bases between.

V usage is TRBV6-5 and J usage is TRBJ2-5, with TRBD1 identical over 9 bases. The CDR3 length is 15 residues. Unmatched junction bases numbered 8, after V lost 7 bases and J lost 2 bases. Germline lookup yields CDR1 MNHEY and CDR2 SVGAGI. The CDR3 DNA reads TGTGCCAGCACCTTGGGACAGGGTGGGCAAGAGACCCAGTACTTC. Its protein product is CASTLGQGGQETQYF.

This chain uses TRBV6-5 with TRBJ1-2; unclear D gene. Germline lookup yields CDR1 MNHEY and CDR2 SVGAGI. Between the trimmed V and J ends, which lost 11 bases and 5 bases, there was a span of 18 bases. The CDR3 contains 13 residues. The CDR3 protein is CASLAGKLYGYTF. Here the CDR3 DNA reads TGTGCCTCCCTGGCGGGGAAACTATATGGCTACACCTTC.

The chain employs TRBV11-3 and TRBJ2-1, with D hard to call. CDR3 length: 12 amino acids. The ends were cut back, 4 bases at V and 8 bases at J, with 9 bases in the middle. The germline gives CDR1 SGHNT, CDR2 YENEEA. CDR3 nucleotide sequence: TGTGCCAGCAGCTCCCGTTCGGATGAGCAGTTCTTC. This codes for CASSSRSDEQFF.